One sample yielded the 24 T cell receptor beta chains listed below, sequenced in a study of T cell repertoires in cytomegalovirus infection. No antigen has been assigned to these receptors. MiXCR was run by TCRdb on the reads, yielding one entry per CDR3 protein. The sample includes 600,000 to 700,000 distinct CDR3 sequences, around 31% of them seen just once. This specimen consisted of cultured PBMCs, obtained from culture after CMV antigen stimulation. The receptors were sampled from a human donor in good health (CMV status not recorded). Some clones in this sample may be carry-over from other donors' samples.

This clonotype was counted between two and nine times. The chain is built from TRBV5-1 and TRBJ2-1, with D possibly matching TRBD2 (6 bases). The CDR3 extends over 16 amino acids. The ends were cut back, 0 bases at V and 10 bases at J, with 20 bases in the middle. Germline-derived CDR1 and CDR2 are SGHRS and YFSETQ. The CDR3 here is CASSLGISGTSAEQFF. CDR3 sequence (DNA): TGCGCCAGCAGCTTGGGTATTAGCGGCACCTCGGCCGAGCAGTTCTTC.

This clonotype was recorded a few times. This rearrangement joins TRBV15 to TRBJ2-4; D is possibly TRBD2 (5 bases). This CDR3 has 16 residues. Trimming left V 0 bases short and J 5 bases short, with 14 bases between. From germline, CDR1 is LNHNV and CDR2 YYDKDF (reference sequence). Written as DNA, the CDR3 is TGTGCCACCAGCAGAGATGAGGGCAGTCCCCAAAACATTCAGTACTTC. It specifies CATSRDEGSPQNIQYF.

The chain uses TRBV7-9 and TRBJ2-3, with D perhaps matching TRBD2 (6 bases). V was clipped by 1 base and J by 5 bases, with 16 bases between them. The CDR3 length is 16 residues. CDR1 is SEHNR, CDR2 FQNEAQ, per germline (reference sequence). DNA for the CDR3: TGTGCCAGCAGCTTAGGCGGCGGGACCCGTAGAGATACGCAGTATTTT. Protein sequence: CASSLGGGTRRDTQYF. Drawing the rest from reference TRBV7-9 and TRBJ2-3, the complete variable domain is DTGVSQNPRHKITKRGQNVTFRCDPISEHNRLYWYRQTLGQGPEFLTYFQNEAQLEKSRLLSDRFSAERPKGSFSTLEIQRTEQGDSAMYLCASSLGGGTRRDTQYFGPGTRLTVL.

CDR3 residues: CSAGGSTDTQYF. CDR3 DNA: TGCAGTGCCGGGGGGAGCACAGATACGCAGTATTTT. V usage is TRBV20-1 and J usage is TRBJ2-3, with 7 bases aligning to TRBD2. CDR3 length: 12 amino acids. V dropped 6 bases and J dropped 0; count of bases not matched to a gene: 0. The V gene's germline CDR1 is DFQATT and CDR2 SNEGSKA (reference sequence).

This clonotype was seen more than once but under ten times. V is TRBV7-2 and J is TRBJ1-2; 7 bases agree with TRBD1. Trimming removed 5 bases from V and 7 bases from J; junction bases left unmatched: 4. From germline, CDR1 is SGHTA and CDR2 FQGNSA. The length of the CDR3 is 12 residues. CDR3 sequence: CASSDRDGGYTF. The CDR3 nucleotides are TGTGCCAGCAGCGACAGGGACGGTGGCTACACCTTC.

Concerning this clonotype: The junction departs from germline at one end; a sequencing error may be responsible. This chain links TRBV7-2 with TRBJ2-7; D not certain. CDR3 length: 15 residues. From germline, CDR1 is SGHTA and CDR2 FQGNSA. CDR3 in DNA: TGTGCCAGCAGCTTAGTTACCGGGCTGTACTACGAGCTGTACTTT. It yields the protein CASSLVTGLYYELYF.

This clonotype was recorded at least ten times. J is TRBJ1-5 and V is TRBV7-8, with D hard to call. V lost 3 bases, J lost 1 base, and 10 bases lay in between. CDR1 SGHVS and CDR2 FQNEAQ come from the germline V gene. This CDR3 comprises 15 residues. The CDR3 DNA follows: TGTGCCAGCAGCTTCTGGCGGTTAAGCAATCAGCCCCAGCATTTT. Encoded protein: CASSFWRLSNQPQHF.

This chain joins TRBV15 and TRBJ2-4; 7 bases line up with TRBD2. The CDR3 loop spans 15 amino acids. CDR1 is LNHNV and CDR2 is YYDKDF in the germline V gene (reference sequence). Germline trimming cut 2 bases from V and 3 bases from J; bases unmatched to any gene: 4. The CDR3 DNA sequence: TGTGCCACCAGCAGACCCCGGGACTACAAAAACATTCAGTACTTC. It yields the protein CATSRPRDYKNIQYF.

The chain uses TRBV5-1 and TRBJ2-1; TRBD1 might be the D (6 bases). This CDR3 is built from 16 residues. Between the trimmed V and J ends, which lost 0 bases and 4 bases, there was a span of 14 bases. The germline V gene encodes CDR1 SGHRS and CDR2 YFSETQ. CDR3 DNA sequence: TGCGCCAGCAGCTTGGACGACAGAGGGGGTTACAATGAGCAGTTCTTC. Protein sequence: CASSLDDRGGYNEQFF.

About this clonotype: Germline is not matched at one junction end, which may reflect a read error. The chain recombines TRBV5-1 with TRBJ2-1; the match to TRBD2 covers 9 bases. The CDR3 extends over 16 amino acids. Looked up from germline, CDR1 is SGHRS and CDR2 is YFSETQ. CDR3 region: CASSSGGTSSDNEQFF. In DNA, the CDR3 is TGCGCCAGCAGCTCGGGCGGGACTAGCTCCGACAATGAGCAGTTCTTC.

The gene calls are TRBV6-2 or TRBV6-3 and TRBJ2-7, with 12 nucleotides matching TRBD1. Germline CDR1 is MNHEY and CDR2 is SVGEGT. V trimming: 6 bases; J trimming: 7 bases; junction bases outside the gene matches: 10. The CDR3 consists of 15 residues. CDR3 amino acids: CASSSPGDRGQEQYF. The CDR3 nucleotides read TGTGCCAGCAGCTCCCCCGGGGACAGGGGGCAGGAGCAGTACTTC.

The table lists this clonotype with a few counts. The chain is built from TRBV20-1 and TRBJ1-5; D is ambiguous. Germline V gives CDR1 DFQATT, CDR2 SNEGSKA (reference sequence). Trimming removed 6 bases at V and 3 bases at J, with 9 bases between. There are 12 residues in the CDR3. In DNA, the CDR3 is TGCAGTGCCTCAGATCCCAATCAGCCCCAGCATTTT. Protein sequence: CSASDPNQPQHF.

V and J are TRBV20-1 and TRBJ2-7; 10 bases fit TRBD1. The junction had 11 bases not matched to a gene; V was cut back by 6 bases and J by 6 bases. CDR1 DFQATT and CDR2 SNEGSKA come from the germline V gene (reference sequence). The CDR3 loop spans 14 amino acids. As DNA, the CDR3 is TGCAGTGCCCCGGGACAGGGGCGGGGGACCGAGCAGTACTTC. It specifies CSAPGQGRGTEQYF.

The chain is built from TRBV5-4 and TRBJ1-5, with D possibly matching TRBD1 (6 bases). CDR1 and CDR2 (germline): SGHNT, YYREEE (reference sequence). Trimming shortened V by 1 base and J by 1 base, and 12 bases separated the two germline ends. The CDR3 consists of 16 residues. The CDR3 reads CASSLWGRCSNQPQHF. In DNA form, the CDR3 reads TGTGCCAGCAGCTTGTGGGGGCGATGCAGCAATCAGCCCCAGCATTTT.

This clonotype has a count of ten or more. V usage is TRBV7-2 and J usage is TRBJ1-6; 8 nucleotides match TRBD1. V shed 2 bases, J shed 4 bases, and the junction held 1 base outside the gene matches. The CDR3 totals 15 residues. Germline loops: CDR1 SGHTA, CDR2 FQGNSA. The DNA for the CDR3 is TGTGCCAGCAGCTTAAGGACAGGGTATAATTCACCCCTCCACTTT. As protein: CASSLRTGYNSPLHF.

This chain uses TRBV7-8 with TRBJ2-3; D call uncertain. V gave up 5 bases and J gave up 5 bases, with 20 bases separating them. The length of the CDR3 is 16 residues. Germline V lookup: CDR1 SGHVS, CDR2 FQNEAQ. CDR3 sequence: CASSLSPGGFGDTQYF. The CDR3, as DNA: TGTGCCAGCAGCCTGAGCCCGGGTGGTTTTGGAGATACGCAGTATTTT.

The chain carries TRBV7-2 and TRBJ2-3; TRBD2 is a possible D gene (5 bases). Trimming took 3 bases from V and 4 from J, leaving 11 bases between them. CDR3 length: 14 amino acids. Germline CDR1 SGHTA, CDR2 FQGNSA. The CDR3 DNA follows: TGTGCCAGCAGCTTTACTAGTCAGGCAGATACGCAGTATTTT. Encoded protein: CASSFTSQADTQYF. The complete variable domain, with remaining parts taken from reference TRBV7-2 and TRBJ2-3, reads GAGVSQSPSNKVTEKGKDVELRCDPISGHTALYWYRQSLGQGLEFLIYFQGNSAPDKSGLPSDRFSAERTGGSVSTLTIQRTQQEDSAVYLCASSFTSQADTQYFGPGTRLTVL.

This clonotype was seen a few times. The V call is TRBV6-2 or TRBV6-3, the J call TRBJ2-1, with TRBD2 identical over 14 bases. Trimming cost V 8 bases and J 7 bases; bases outside gene matches: 7. Germline CDR1 and CDR2: MNHEY and SVGEGT. The CDR3 consists of 15 residues. CDR3 in DNA: TGTGCCAGCCGACTAGCGGGAGGGCCGAGGAATGAGCAGTTCTTC. Protein sequence: CASRLAGGPRNEQFF.

The V and J genes are TRBV27 and TRBJ2-7, with TRBD2 matching over 7 bases. The germline V gene has CDR1 MNHEY and CDR2 SMNVEV (reference sequence). The CDR3 consists of 15 residues. The V and J ends lost 3 bases and 6 bases, in that order; junction bases with no gene match: 11. CDR3 amino acids: CASSFSGTNHREQYF. Here the CDR3 DNA reads TGTGCCAGCAGTTTCTCCGGGACTAACCATCGCGAGCAGTACTTC.

This clonotype came up many times. V is TRBV7-2 and J is TRBJ2-3; D unresolved. Germline assignment: CDR1 SGHTA and CDR2 FQGNSA. The V and J ends lost 5 bases and 0 bases respectively, with 9 bases between them. This CDR3 comprises 14 residues. The CDR3 protein is CASSVDWSTDTQYF. In DNA, the CDR3 is TGTGCCAGCAGCGTAGACTGGAGCACAGATACGCAGTATTTT.

This chain connects TRBV28 to TRBJ2-3, with 10 bases that match TRBD2. Trimming cost V 5 bases and J 5 bases; bases outside gene matches: 7. The CDR3 totals 15 residues. Per germline, CDR1 MDHEN and CDR2 SYDVKM. CDR3 coding DNA: TGTGCCAGCAGTAGGAGCGGGGGGGCCAAAGATACGCAGTATTTT. Its protein is CASSRSGGAKDTQYF.

This clonotype was seen repeatedly, ten times or more. The chain carries TRBV4-1 and TRBJ1-2; D uncertain. Trimming pared 4 bases from V and 0 bases from J, leaving 15 bases between. Germline values: CDR1 MGHRA, CDR2 YSYEKL. This CDR3 region has 16 residues. CDR3 in DNA: TGCGCCAGCAGCCGTTACGTCGACGTCTCTAACTATGGCTACACCTTC. This codes for CASSRYVDVSNYGYTF.

The CDR3 sequence is CASTPQSGELFF. DNA of the CDR3: TGTGCCAGTACCCCCCAGAGCGGGGAGCTGTTTTTT. The genes are TRBV19 and TRBJ2-2; D gene ambiguous. The CDR3 runs to 12 residues. Between the trimmed V and J ends, which lost 7 bases and 7 bases, there was a span of 10 bases. The germline gives CDR1 LNHDA, CDR2 SQIVND (reference sequence). The whole variable domain, filled in from reference TRBV19 and TRBJ2-2, reads DGGITQSPKYLFRKEGQNVTLSCEQNLNHDAMYWYRQDPGQGLRLIYYSQIVNDFQKGDIAEGYSVSREKKESFPLTVTSAQKNPTAFYLCASTPQSGELFFGEGSRLTVL.

The rearrangement joins TRBV4-3 to TRBJ2-1; D gene uncertain. Trimming took 0 bases from V and 8 from J, leaving 11 bases between them. Looked up from germline, CDR1 is LGHNA and CDR2 is YSLEER. The CDR3 is made up of 14 amino acids. The CDR3 DNA reads TGCGCCAGCAGCCAAGAATTTTCAGAGGATGAGCAGTTCTTC. Protein sequence: CASSQEFSEDEQFF.